The text below deals with one T cell receptor beta chain. Its specificity is unknown. Per the germline V gene, CDR1 is LGHNA and CDR2 is YNFKEQ. This CDR3 spans 15 amino acids. Trimming left V 3 bases short and J 13 bases short, with 22 bases between. Researchers isolated at least 6 million PBMCs per sample. Sample-barcoded 5' priming and a J-beta primer mix drove a second PCR of roughly 6 to 12 cycles. Each sample yielded at least 3 million CDR3-containing paired-end reads. One entry per CDR3 protein results from TCRdb running MiXCR on the 5' RACE reads. The sample yields about 1.8 million distinct CDR3 sequences, around half seen once. This sample is part of a study of blood T cells in healthy people across ages. Study results and caveats: Relative to aged donors, long-lived donors carried more naive CD4+ cells and displayed higher diversity.

The receptor was isolated from a woman aged 40 to 50 in good health. Sequences were obtained from blood. V and J are TRBV4-2 and TRBJ2-1; no clear D. As DNA, the CDR3 is TGTGCCAGCAGCCATCCGGGCGGTGGTGGAGAGACCCAGTTCTTC. The encoded protein is CASSHPGGGGETQFF.